The T cell receptor beta chain described here comes from a study of shared clonotypes between healthy human individuals. The protocol was immunoSEQ multiplex PCR, while the TCRdb copy is restricted to in-frame clones and leaves out a portion. The table lists about 520,000 clones, approximately 82% of them singletons. This sequence originates from a middle-aged woman in good health. Some clones in this sample may be carry-over from other donors' samples. Sequencing was done on a sample of PBMCs.

CDR3 DNA: TGTGCCAGCAGCTTAGGGGTTGGGATGAATGAAAAACTGTTTTTT. Amino acids: CASSLGVGMNEKLFF. The chain joins TRBV7-9 to TRBJ1-4; no clear D gene. The CDR3 length is 15 residues. V was shortened by 1 base and J by 5 bases, with 11 bases between the two germline ends. CDR1 SEHNR and CDR2 FQNEAQ come from the germline V gene (reference sequence).